Below, 27 T cell receptor beta chains from the same sample are listed, as sequenced in a study of blood T cells in healthy people across ages. For the second PCR, which ran for about 6 to 11 cycles, a sample-barcoded 5' primer and a J-beta primer mix were used. Using its own MiXCR run on the 5' RACE reads, TCRdb lists one record per CDR3 protein. This sample has some 1.5 million distinct CDR3 sequences, with 28% found just once. The sample consisted of blood. All receptors come from a young woman in good health.

The table lists this clonotype with a few counts. J is TRBJ2-1 and V is TRBV7-2; the D gene is possibly TRBD2 (5 bases). The germline gives CDR1 SGHTA, CDR2 FQGNSA. Trimming took off 2 bases at V and 10 bases at J, with 12 bases between the two ends. This CDR3 is built from 13 residues. Here the CDR3 reads CASSLLRAREQFF. The CDR3 DNA reads as TGTGCCAGCAGCTTACTGCGGGCCCGCGAGCAGTTCTTC. The whole variable domain, filled in from reference TRBV7-2 and TRBJ2-1, reads GAGVSQSPSNKVTEKGKDVELRCDPISGHTALYWYRQSLGQGLEFLIYFQGNSAPDKSGLPSDRFSAERTGGSVSTLTIQRTQQEDSAVYLCASSLLRAREQFFGPGTRLTVL.

J is TRBJ2-2 and V is TRBV20-1; 8 bases fit TRBD2. Per germline, CDR1 DFQATT and CDR2 SNEGSKA (reference sequence). The V gene end was trimmed by 6 bases and the J gene end by 1 base; junction bases not matched to a gene: 7. The CDR3 consists of 15 residues. The CDR3 DNA is TGCAGTGCAAAAACTAGCGGTCGGAACACCGGGGAGCTGTTTTTT. Its translation: CSAKTSGRNTGELFF.

This clonotype was seen ten or more times. The chain combines TRBV20-1 with TRBJ2-1, with D tentatively TRBD2 (5 bases). Germline V lookup: CDR1 DFQATT, CDR2 SNEGSKA (reference sequence). The CDR3 totals 12 residues. V dropped 3 bases and J dropped 10 bases, with 13 bases sitting between them. CDR3 in DNA: TGCAGTGCTAGGGCCGGGGATCGCGAGCAGTTCTTC. Translation: CSARAGDREQFF.

This clonotype showed up just a few times. The J gene is TRBJ2-1, the V gene TRBV6-2 or TRBV6-3, with a possible D match to TRBD1 (5 bases). The CDR3 has 11 amino acids. Per the germline V gene, CDR1 is MNHEY and CDR2 is SVGEGT. V was trimmed by 6 bases and J by 9 bases, leaving 9 bases between them. CDR3 DNA sequence: TGTGCCAGCAGAGAAAGGGGTGAGCAGTTCTTC. Amino acids: CASRERGEQFF.

This rearrangement joins TRBV28 to TRBJ2-7, with D tentatively TRBD1 (6 bases). V was shortened by 4 bases and J by 6 bases, with 16 bases between the two germline ends. Germline CDR1 and CDR2: MDHEN and SYDVKM. The CDR3 contains 14 residues. The CDR3: CASSSPNRAAEQYF. For the CDR3, the DNA is TGTGCCAGCAGTTCCCCCAACAGGGCTGCCGAGCAGTACTTC.

In regard to this clonotype: The junction shows a germline mismatch at one end, possibly a read error. The V call is TRBV6-5, the J call TRBJ2-3, with D possibly called TRBD1 or TRBD2 (5 bases each). CDR3 length equals 16 residues. Germline V gene sequence: CDR1 MNHEY, CDR2 SVGAGI. The CDR3 nucleotides are TGTGCCAGCAGTCCCTTTCACCGGGATAACACAGGTACGCAGTATTTT. It yields the protein CASSPFHRDNTGTQYF.

The chain couples TRBV5-1 to TRBJ1-1; maybe TRBD1 (5 bases). The CDR3 contains 14 residues. Germline V gene data show CDR1 as SGHRS and CDR2 as YFSETQ. V dropped 4 bases and J dropped 5 bases, with 15 bases sitting between them. The CDR3 nucleotides read TGCGCCAGCAGCGAAGGACACGGGGAGACTGAAGCTTTCTTT. Translated: CASSEGHGETEAFF.

The V call is TRBV10-3, the J call TRBJ2-3, with 10 bases identical to TRBD2. CDR1 and CDR2 (germline): ENHRY, SYGVKD. The CDR3 is 15 residues long. V lost 6 bases and J lost 1; bases outside the gene matches: 4. CDR3 amino acids: CAISTSGARTDTQYF. DNA for the CDR3: TGTGCCATCAGCACTAGCGGGGCCCGCACAGATACGCAGTATTTT.

The V gene is TRBV20-1, the J gene TRBJ1-4; D not certain. In germline, CDR1 is DFQATT, CDR2 SNEGSKA (reference sequence). The CDR3 length is 11 residues. V shed 1 base and J shed 7 bases, with 4 bases lying between them. The DNA of the CDR3 is TGCAGTGCTAGAGTGGGTGAAAAACTGTTTTTT. Amino acids: CSARVGEKLFF.

This clonotype was recorded many times. The V gene is TRBV5-4, the J gene TRBJ2-7, with 9 bases matching TRBD1. The J segment lost 0 bases and the V segment lost 4 bases, leaving 5 bases of the junction unmatched. Per germline, CDR1 SGHNT and CDR2 YYREEE (reference sequence). This CDR3 region has 15 residues. CDR3 amino acids: CASSIRQGGSYEQYF. The CDR3 DNA reads as TGTGCCAGCAGCATTAGACAGGGGGGCTCCTACGAGCAGTACTTC.

In its sample, this clonotype was seen a few times. The chain uses TRBV12-3 or TRBV12-4 and TRBJ1-2, with D possibly matching TRBD1 (6 bases). V gave up 6 bases and J gave up 3 bases, with 17 bases separating them. The CDR3 has 15 amino acids. Written as DNA, the CDR3 is TGTGCCAGCAGCCGGAGGTCGGGGGGCGACTATGGCTACACCTTC. Residues: CASSRRSGGDYGYTF.

The V call is TRBV6-4, the J call TRBJ2-1, with 9 positions matching TRBD1. The CDR3 totals 14 residues. The germline CDR1 and CDR2 sequences are MRHNA and SNTAGT. V lost 4 bases to trimming and J lost 7 bases; unmatched junction nucleotides: 5. The CDR3 loop is CASSGDRAPNEQFF. In DNA, the CDR3 is TGTGCCAGCAGTGGGGACAGGGCTCCGAATGAGCAGTTCTTC.

This clonotype was seen repeatedly, ten times or more. V gene TRBV2 combines with J gene TRBJ1-2; 7 bases agree with TRBD1. With V trimmed by 6 bases and J by 7 bases, 5 bases remained unmatched. CDR1 and CDR2 (germline): SNHLY, FYNNEI. This CDR3 has 12 residues. CDR3 sequence reads: CASRKGQLGYTF. DNA for the CDR3: TGTGCCAGCAGAAAGGGACAGCTTGGCTACACCTTC.

This chain joins TRBV12-3 or TRBV12-4 and TRBJ1-5; 7 bases are shared with TRBD1. Losses at the gene ends were 6 bases for V and 5 bases for J; bases not matched to a gene: 7. The CDR3 contains 14 residues. The CDR3 here is CASSPTGDYQPQHF. Here the CDR3 DNA reads TGTGCCAGCAGCCCTACAGGGGATTATCAGCCCCAGCATTTT.

The gene calls are TRBV7-2 and TRBJ2-5; 9 nucleotides line up with TRBD1. Trimming took 1 base from V and 2 from J; bases not matched to a gene: 5. Germline V CDR1 and CDR2: SGHTA, FQGNSA. CDR3 length: 16 amino acids. The CDR3 protein is CASSLVGGTGQETQYF. The DNA for the CDR3 is TGTGCCAGCAGCTTAGTGGGGGGGACAGGGCAAGAGACCCAGTACTTC.

Note on this clonotype: One end of the junction varies from germline; a read error may be responsible. This chain links TRBV20-1 with TRBJ2-1; 9 bases map to TRBD2. The CDR3 totals 16 residues. The V gene's germline CDR1 is DFQATT and CDR2 SNEGSKA (reference sequence). The CDR3 is CSARDPSGGMSNERFF. CDR3 DNA: TGCAGTGCTAGAGATCCCAGCGGGGGGATGAGCAATGAGCGGTTCTTC.

This clonotype was observed a few times. This may be a read error: a much more frequent sequence differs by one nucleotide. The chain is built from TRBV20-1 and TRBJ1-2; TRBD1 aligns across 7 bases. Germline loops: CDR1 DFQATT, CDR2 SNEGSKA (reference sequence). There are 13 residues in the CDR3. CDR3: CSARTGGNYGHTF. In DNA, the CDR3 is TGCAGTGCACGGACAGGAGGCAACTATGGCCACACCTTC.

This clonotype has just one count. The chain combines TRBV12-3 or TRBV12-4 with TRBJ1-5, with 8 bases lining up with TRBD1. J lost 5 bases, V lost 5 bases, and 8 bases had no gene match. CDR3 size: 15 residues. The CDR3 loop reads CASSPKDRDYQPQHF. In DNA form, the CDR3 reads TGTGCCAGCAGTCCGAAGGACAGGGACTATCAGCCCCAGCATTTT.

Notes on this clonotype: A much larger clone differs by one base, so this may be a read error. The J gene is TRBJ2-7, the V gene TRBV15; the D gene is possibly TRBD2 (5 bases). This CDR3 has 12 residues. From germline, CDR1 is LNHNV and CDR2 YYDKDF (reference sequence). The CDR3 is CATSRDDYGQYF. Written as DNA, the CDR3 is TGTGCCACCAGCAGAGACGACTACGGGCAGTACTTC.

The V gene is TRBV5-1, the J gene TRBJ2-2; tentative D call: TRBD2 (5 bases). Germline assignment: CDR1 SGHRS and CDR2 YFSETQ. CDR3 length: 13 amino acids. V lost 5 bases and J 3 bases, leaving 8 bases between the germline ends. The DNA of the CDR3 is TGCGCCAGCAGTCGGGAATACACCGGGGAGCTGTTTTTT. This sequence encodes CASSREYTGELFF.

V gene TRBV27 combines with J gene TRBJ2-7, with 12 bases identical to TRBD1. J lost 6 bases, V lost 2 bases, and 8 bases had no gene match. Germline assignment: CDR1 MNHEY and CDR2 SMNVEV (reference sequence). The CDR3 has 16 amino acids. The CDR3 protein is CASSLSPGQGAVEQYF. CDR3 nucleotide sequence: TGTGCCAGCAGTTTAAGCCCGGGACAGGGGGCTGTCGAGCAGTACTTC.

This chain's CDR3 is CASSQSTSFNEQFF. CDR3 sequence (DNA): TGTGCCAGCAGCCAGTCGACTAGTTTCAATGAGCAGTTCTTC. This chain joins TRBV7-9 and TRBJ2-1; possibly TRBD2 for D (6 bases). Germline V gives CDR1 SEHNR, CDR2 FQNEAQ (reference sequence). The CDR3 is made up of 14 amino acids. Trimming took 5 bases from V and 6 from J, leaving 14 bases between them.

The V and J genes are TRBV5-1 and TRBJ2-5; D may match TRBD1 or TRBD2 (5 bases each). CDR1 SGHRS and CDR2 YFSETQ come from the germline V gene. The CDR3 length is 15 residues. V shed 5 bases and J shed 2 bases, with 16 bases lying between them. The CDR3 DNA reads TGCGCCAGCAGGGGTTTAGGGACCCGACAAGAGACCCAGTACTTC. It yields the protein CASRGLGTRQETQYF.

A remark on this clonotype: A read error may account for a junction end that differs from germline. The rearrangement links TRBV5-1 to TRBJ2-6; unclear D gene. Germline V gene lookup returns CDR1 SGHRS and CDR2 YFSETQ. The CDR3 consists of 17 residues. The CDR3 DNA reads TGTGCCAGCAGCTTGTTAGGGAAAACCTCTGGGGCCAACGTCCTGACTTTC. It is translated as CASSLLGKTSGANVLTF.

This clonotype was seen more than once but under ten times. V gene TRBV12-3 or TRBV12-4 combines with J gene TRBJ1-4; weak D call: TRBD1 (6 bases). The CDR3 is 16 residues long. V gave up 3 bases and J gave up 4 bases, with 15 bases separating them. The CDR3 nucleotides are TGTGCCAGCAGTTTCGTCGGGGGGGCTGGTAATGAAAAACTGTTTTTT. Residues: CASSFVGGAGNEKLFF.

Points on this clonotype: A much bigger clone sits one base away, suggesting this may be a read error. The chain links TRBV5-1 to TRBJ2-7, with 8 positions matching TRBD1. The V and J ends lost 3 bases and 3 bases, in that order; junction bases with no gene match: 8. The CDR3 consists of 15 residues. The germline gives CDR1 SGHRS, CDR2 YFSETQ. The DNA for the CDR3 is TGCGCCAGCAGCTGTACGGGACAGGCGTACTACGAGCAGTACTTC. Translation gives CASSCTGQAYYEQYF.

This clonotype was counted between two and nine times. The chain recombines TRBV20-1 with TRBJ1-6; D unresolved. The CDR3 loop spans 12 amino acids. Germline-derived CDR1 and CDR2 are DFQATT and SNEGSKA (reference sequence). The CDR3 bases are TGCAGCGGCCGCTCCTATAATTCACCCCTCCACTTT. Translation: CSGRSYNSPLHF.